These 12 T cell receptor beta chains share one sample of origin, sequenced in a study of identical twins. TCRdb redid the calling of the 5' RACE reads with MiXCR, one entry per CDR3 protein. Of nearly 650,000 distinct CDR3 sequences in the sample, about 7% were seen once. The same sample was also studied in work on yellow fever vaccine responses in identical twins.

Sequences were obtained from PBMCs. Every receptor here comes from a woman between 18 and 30 years old in good health.

This clonotype showed up many times. The rearrangement uses TRBV2 and TRBJ2-7, with unresolved D. The CDR3 spans 12 residues. V was pared by 6 bases and J by 5 bases, with 11 bases between. The germline gives CDR1 SNHLY, CDR2 FYNNEI. CDR3 region: CASRATLDEQYF. In DNA form, the CDR3 reads TGTGCCAGCAGGGCAACATTGGACGAGCAGTACTTC.

This sequence joins TRBV2 and TRBJ1-4; the match to TRBD1 covers 8 bases. The junction had 5 bases not matched to a gene; V was cut back by 2 bases and J by 6 bases. CDR3 size: 15 residues. Germline-derived CDR1 and CDR2 are SNHLY and FYNNEI. The DNA of the CDR3 is TGTGCCAGCAGTGAATTGGACAGGGCTGATGAAAAACTGTTTTTT. This encodes CASSELDRADEKLFF.

At least ten counts were recorded for this clonotype. The chain uses TRBV9 and TRBJ2-1, with TRBD2 identical over 8 bases. With V trimmed by 4 bases and J by 3 bases, 6 bases remained unmatched. The CDR3 length is 15 residues. Germline CDR1 is SGDLS and CDR2 is YYNGEE. CDR3 protein: CASSIGTRRYNEQFF. The CDR3 DNA sequence: TGTGCCAGCAGCATCGGGACTAGGCGCTACAATGAGCAGTTCTTC.

There are a few counts of this clonotype. V gene TRBV28 combines with J gene TRBJ2-7; tentatively, D is TRBD2 (6 bases). The CDR3 is 11 residues long. The germline gives CDR1 MDHEN, CDR2 SYDVKM. V was cut by 10 bases and J by 4 bases, with 11 bases left in between. CDR3 in DNA: TGTGCCACCGGGGGTCCGTACGAGCAGTACTTC. Protein product: CATGGPYEQYF.

This clonotype was counted between two and nine times. This sequence joins TRBV11-2 and TRBJ2-5, with 11 bases fitting TRBD2. Unmatched junction bases numbered 6, after V lost 4 bases and J lost 5 bases. CDR1 is SGHAT, CDR2 FQNNGV, per germline. The CDR3 is made up of 15 amino acids. The CDR3 spells CASSSLAGGFETQYF. The CDR3 DNA sequence: TGTGCCAGCAGCTCCCTAGCGGGGGGATTCGAGACCCAGTACTTC.

This clonotype was counted ten times or more. V usage is TRBV24-1 and J usage is TRBJ2-1; 10 nucleotides agree with TRBD1. This CDR3 has 13 residues. V was pared by 9 bases and J by 6 bases, with 4 bases of the junction left unmatched. Germline CDR1 and CDR2: KGHDR and SFDVKD. In DNA form, the CDR3 reads TGTGCCACCCGGGACAGGGGTGGCAATGAGCAGTTCTTC. This sequence encodes CATRDRGGNEQFF.

This clonotype was counted between two and nine times. The chain couples TRBV12-5 to TRBJ2-7, with D possibly matching TRBD1 (6 bases). V gave up 7 bases and J gave up 3 bases, with 19 bases separating them. The germline V gene has CDR1 LGHNT and CDR2 FRNRAP. The CDR3 totals 15 residues. In DNA, the CDR3 is TGTGCTAGTGTCCAGGGGTCCGGGGTAATCTACGAGCAGTACTTC. This gives the protein CASVQGSGVIYEQYF.

The chain combines TRBV20-1 with TRBJ1-1; D not certain. Germline loops: CDR1 DFQATT, CDR2 SNEGSKA (reference sequence). The V gene lost 2 bases and the J gene lost 3 bases, with 7 bases spanning the gap. The CDR3 totals 12 residues. The CDR3 protein is CSARSQDTEAFF. The CDR3 DNA follows: TGCAGTGCTAGATCTCAGGACACTGAAGCTTTCTTT.

V and J are TRBV10-3 and TRBJ1-2; 7 nucleotides match TRBD1. Germline CDR1 reads ENHRY; CDR2 reads SYGVKD. V gave up 10 bases and J gave up 4 bases; unmatched junction bases: 6. The length of the CDR3 is 12 residues. CDR3 DNA: TGTGCCACCGGACGGGACAGCTATGGCTACACCTTC. Translation gives CATGRDSYGYTF.

With regard to this clonotype: Given a much more abundant clone one base away, this may be a read error. This rearrangement joins TRBV12-3 or TRBV12-4 to TRBJ2-3; D is ambiguous. The CDR3 has 12 residues. V was clipped by 7 bases and J by 0 bases, with 5 bases between them. The CDR3 protein is CASTASTDTQYF. CDR3 coding DNA: TGTGCCAGCACCGCCAGCACAGATACGCAGTATTTT.

This clonotype was seen only a few times. The V and J genes are TRBV20-1 and TRBJ1-1; D might be TRBD1 (6 bases). The CDR3 consists of 14 residues. CDR1 DFQATT and CDR2 SNEGSKA come from the germline V gene (reference sequence). Trimming took 2 bases from V and 7 from J, leaving 17 bases between them. CDR3 DNA sequence: TGCAGTGCTAGACTCTTCGACAGGTTAGATGAAGCTTTCTTT. Translated: CSARLFDRLDEAFF.

Concerning this clonotype: A read error may explain this, as a much larger clone is one base away. The CDR3 loop reads CATRRAGGTDTQYF. The CDR3, as DNA: TGTGCCACCCGAAGAGCGGGAGGCACAGATACGCAGTATTTT. The chain combines TRBV10-3 with TRBJ2-3; 8 bases match TRBD2. Germline V lookup: CDR1 ENHRY, CDR2 SYGVKD. The V and J ends lost 10 bases and 1 base, in that order; junction bases with no gene match: 7. The CDR3 has 14 residues.